Described below is a single T cell receptor beta chain sequence and its context. Its antigen is not known. The donors, all of them Caucasian adults, lived in Nashville, Tennessee. Splitting the CD4+ cells yielded a CD45RA+ naive subset and a CD45RA-negative memory subset. These data belong to a study of shared clonotypes between healthy human individuals. Notes on the study in general: Sampling covered nothing but blood. Tissue TCR repertoires likely differ from those found in blood. Clonotype sharing levels among donors were expected to vary with sequencing depth.

Germline CDR1 reads SEHNR; CDR2 reads FQNEAQ (reference sequence). V was pared by 1 base and J by 7 bases, with 13 bases between. The CDR3 is 14 residues long. Measured with immunoSEQ multiplex PCR; TCRdb has only the in-frame clones, and not every one. The profile covers millions of clones, with just over 90% appearing a single time and about 0.39% taken by the ten largest. This TCR came from a young man in good health. Some clones in this sample may be carry-over from other donors' samples. The chain links TRBV7-9 to TRBJ1-1; D is undetermined. Sequenced input: naive CD4+ T cells from PBMCs. Subset noted: CD45RA+ positively selected. The CDR3: CASSLVIQSLEAFF. The CDR3 DNA reads TGTGCCAGCAGCTTAGTTATTCAGTCACTTGAAGCTTTCTTT.